The 10 T cell receptor beta chains listed next were all sequenced from one sample in a study of tumor-infiltrating lymphocytes in primary liver carcinoma. The blood RNA (from unsorted whole blood) was obtained, and germline DNA was also extracted. cDNA specific to TCR beta was made from 500 ng of total RNA, with a constant-region primer employed for priming. Library construction for TCR beta comprised three nested multiplex PCR rounds performed with slightly modified ARM-PCR. Researchers ran the first two PCR rounds for roughly 11 cycles each with TRBV1-TRBV30 forward primers and a C-beta reverse primer. TCRdb called the multiplex PCR reads again in MiXCR, with one record for every CDR3 protein. This sample has about 330,000 distinct CDR3 sequences, with 65% found just once. The material sequenced was peripheral blood. The receptors here all came from a man aged 40-49 years with primary liver carcinoma and hepatitis B virus infection.

This clonotype was counted many times. The rearrangement joins TRBV11-2 to TRBJ2-7, with 11 bases identical to TRBD2. The CDR3 has 19 amino acids. Per the germline V gene, CDR1 is SGHAT and CDR2 is FQNNGV. J gave up 6 bases and V 7 bases, and 23 bases lay outside the gene matches. The CDR3: CASTWRSLAGGEGKGEQYF. In nucleotides, the CDR3 is TGTGCCAGCACCTGGAGGAGTCTAGCGGGAGGAGAAGGGAAAGGCGAGCAGTACTTC.

Ten or more counts support this clonotype. CDR3 protein: CASSQDSGRAGELFF. CDR3 nucleotides: TGCGCCAGCAGCCAAGATTCCGGCCGGGCCGGGGAGCTGTTTTTT. V usage is TRBV4-3 and J usage is TRBJ2-2; D is unclear. Per germline, CDR1 LGHNA and CDR2 YSLEER. This CDR3 region has 15 residues. The V gene lost 0 bases and the J gene lost 6 bases, with 11 bases spanning the gap.

This clonotype has at least ten counts. The rearrangement joins TRBV6-1 to TRBJ1-4, with 12 bases that match TRBD1. The V gene end was trimmed by 6 bases and the J gene end by 4 bases; junction bases not matched to a gene: 9. Germline CDR1 MNHNS, CDR2 SASEGT. The CDR3 contains 17 residues. CDR3 residues: CASSPSGTGGSNEKLFF. The CDR3 nucleotides read TGTGCCAGCAGCCCCTCCGGGACAGGGGGCAGTAATGAAAAACTGTTTTTT.

Regarding this clonotype: It may be a read error: a sequence one base away is much more abundant. The chain has TRBV6-5 and TRBJ2-7; D gene ambiguous. The germline gives CDR1 MNHEY, CDR2 SVGAGI. The CDR3 runs to 13 residues. This CDR3 reads CTSSYSSVYEQYF. The CDR3, as DNA: TGTACCAGCAGCTACTCGAGTGTCTACGAGCAGTACTTC.

The chain employs TRBV10-1 and TRBJ2-1; 8 nucleotides line up with TRBD2. With 0 bases clipped from V and 6 bases from J, the junction kept 13 bases outside the gene matches. This CDR3 region has 18 residues. Germline loops: CDR1 WNHNN, CDR2 SYGVQD (reference sequence). CDR3 amino acids: CASSESVFGSGGLNEQFF. DNA for the CDR3: TGCGCCAGCAGTGAGTCGGTCTTTGGATCGGGAGGGCTCAATGAGCAGTTCTTC.

The rearrangement joins TRBV10-2 to TRBJ1-2; 7 nucleotides match TRBD1. This CDR3 region has 14 residues. The J segment lost 2 bases and the V segment lost 2 bases, leaving 2 bases of the junction unmatched. Germline CDR1 is WSHSY and CDR2 is SAAADI. In nucleotides, the CDR3 is TGCGCCAGCAGTGAGGGACAGGTGAACTATGGCTACACCTTC. It specifies CASSEGQVNYGYTF.

On this clonotype itself: A much larger clone lies a single base off, so this may be a read error. This chain links TRBV29-1 with TRBJ2-1; no clear D gene. Germline V gene lookup returns CDR1 SQVTM and CDR2 ANQGSEA. Trimming removed 1 base at V and 8 bases at J, with 9 bases between. The CDR3 runs to 12 residues. In DNA, the CDR3 is TGCAGCGTTGAAGCCCCGGCTCATGAGCAGTTCTTC. It translates to CSVEAPAHEQFF.

With respect to this clonotype: A much larger clonotype is one base distant, so this may be a read error. The J gene is TRBJ1-2, the V gene TRBV6-1; a weak D match, TRBD1 (5 bases). This CDR3 contains 15 residues. Germline V gene data show CDR1 as MNHNS and CDR2 as SASEGT. V lost 2 bases and J 6 bases, leaving 16 bases between the germline ends. The CDR3 loop reads CASSEMSGPGHGYTF. CDR3 in DNA: TGTGCCAGCAGTGAAATGTCAGGGCCAGGCCATGGCTACACCTTC.

This clonotype has a handful of counts. The genes are TRBV30 and TRBJ2-7, with D possibly being TRBD1 (6 bases). V lost 0 bases to trimming and J lost 1 base, with 13 bases between them. CDR1 and CDR2 (germline): GTSNPN, SVGIG (reference sequence). This CDR3 is 15 amino acids long. CDR3 loop: CAWSVRQALSYEQYF. The CDR3 DNA reads TGTGCCTGGAGTGTAAGACAGGCTTTATCCTACGAGCAGTACTTC.

Note on this clonotype: An end of the junction differs from the germline gene, which may be a read error. This rearrangement joins TRBV12-3 or TRBV12-4 to TRBJ2-2; D is ambiguous. This CDR3 comprises 14 residues. The DNA for the CDR3 is TGTGCCAGTAGTTTAGGCGAGGACACCGGGGAGCTGTTTTTT. Translating it yields CASSLGEDTGELFF.